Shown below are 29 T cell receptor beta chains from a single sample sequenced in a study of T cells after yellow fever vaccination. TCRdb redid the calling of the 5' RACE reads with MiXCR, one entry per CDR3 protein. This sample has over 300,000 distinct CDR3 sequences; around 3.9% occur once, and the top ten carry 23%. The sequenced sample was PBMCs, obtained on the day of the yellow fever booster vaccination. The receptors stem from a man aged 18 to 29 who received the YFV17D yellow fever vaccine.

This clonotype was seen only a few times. The CDR3 bases are TGTGCCAGCAGCTGGGTCTTCCAGGCAGATACGCAGTATTTT. This encodes CASSWVFQADTQYF. The chain is built from TRBV7-9 and TRBJ2-3; D remains unclear. V lost 4 bases to trimming and J lost 4 bases, with 12 bases between them. The CDR3 extends over 14 amino acids. The germline CDR1 and CDR2 sequences are SEHNR and FQNEAQ (reference sequence).

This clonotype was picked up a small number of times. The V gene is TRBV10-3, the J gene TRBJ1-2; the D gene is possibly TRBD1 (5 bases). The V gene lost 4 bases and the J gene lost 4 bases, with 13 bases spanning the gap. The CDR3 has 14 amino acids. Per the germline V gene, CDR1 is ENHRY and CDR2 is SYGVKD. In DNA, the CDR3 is TGTGCCATCAGTGGGGGCTCAGGGACCTATGGCTACACCTTC. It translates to CAISGGSGTYGYTF.

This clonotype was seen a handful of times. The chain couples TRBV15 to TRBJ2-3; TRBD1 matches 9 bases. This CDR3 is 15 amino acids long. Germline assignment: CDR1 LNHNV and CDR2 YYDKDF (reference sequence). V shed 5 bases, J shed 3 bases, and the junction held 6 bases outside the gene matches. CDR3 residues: CATSETTGGTDTQYF. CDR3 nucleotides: TGTGCCACCAGCGAAACGACAGGGGGGACAGATACGCAGTATTTT.

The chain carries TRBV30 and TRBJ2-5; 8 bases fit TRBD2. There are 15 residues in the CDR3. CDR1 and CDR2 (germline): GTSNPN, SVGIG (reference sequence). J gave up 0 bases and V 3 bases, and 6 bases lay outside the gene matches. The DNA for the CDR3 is TGTGCCTGGAGCCCGGGACTAGGAAACCAAGAGACCCAGTACTTC. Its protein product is CAWSPGLGNQETQYF. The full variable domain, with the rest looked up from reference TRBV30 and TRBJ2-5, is SQTIHQWPATLVQPVGSPLSLECTVEGTSNPNLYWYRQAAGRGLQLLFYSVGIGQISSEVPQNLSASRPQDRQFILSSKKLLLSDSGFYLCAWSPGLGNQETQYFGPGTRLLVL.

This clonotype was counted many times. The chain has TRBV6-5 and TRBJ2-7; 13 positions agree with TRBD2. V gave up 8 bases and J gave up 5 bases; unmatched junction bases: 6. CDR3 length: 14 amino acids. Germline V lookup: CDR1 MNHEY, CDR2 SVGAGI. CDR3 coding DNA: TGTGCCAGCGTGCGACTAGCGGGGGGCCACGAGCAGTACTTC. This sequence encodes CASVRLAGGHEQYF.

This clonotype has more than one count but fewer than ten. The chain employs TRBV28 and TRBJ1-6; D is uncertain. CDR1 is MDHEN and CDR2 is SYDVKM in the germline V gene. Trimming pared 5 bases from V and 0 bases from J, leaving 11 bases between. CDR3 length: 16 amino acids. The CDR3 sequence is CASSDGQSSYNSPLHF. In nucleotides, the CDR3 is TGTGCCAGCAGTGACGGCCAGAGCTCCTATAATTCACCCCTCCACTTT.

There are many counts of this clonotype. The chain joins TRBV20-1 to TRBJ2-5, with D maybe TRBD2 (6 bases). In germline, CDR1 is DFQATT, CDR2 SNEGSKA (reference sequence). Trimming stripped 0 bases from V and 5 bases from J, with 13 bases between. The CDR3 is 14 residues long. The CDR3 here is CSARDPTSWETQYF. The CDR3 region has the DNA TGCAGTGCTAGAGATCCTACTAGCTGGGAGACCCAGTACTTC.

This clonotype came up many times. The CDR3 sequence is CASSLFSGDQETQYF. DNA of the CDR3: TGCGCCAGCAGCTTGTTTTCAGGGGACCAAGAGACCCAGTACTTC. V usage is TRBV5-1 and J usage is TRBJ2-5; a weak D match, TRBD1 (6 bases). The CDR3 extends over 15 amino acids. V was pared by 1 base and J by 0 bases, with 10 bases between. Germline V lookup: CDR1 SGHRS, CDR2 YFSETQ.

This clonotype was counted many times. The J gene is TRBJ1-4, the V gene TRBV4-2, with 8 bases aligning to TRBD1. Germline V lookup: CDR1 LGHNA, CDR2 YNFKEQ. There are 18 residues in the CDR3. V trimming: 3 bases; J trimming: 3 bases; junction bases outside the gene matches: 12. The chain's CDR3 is CASSHFPAGGEANEKLFF. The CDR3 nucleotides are TGTGCCAGCAGCCATTTCCCGGCAGGGGGCGAGGCTAATGAAAAACTGTTTTTT.

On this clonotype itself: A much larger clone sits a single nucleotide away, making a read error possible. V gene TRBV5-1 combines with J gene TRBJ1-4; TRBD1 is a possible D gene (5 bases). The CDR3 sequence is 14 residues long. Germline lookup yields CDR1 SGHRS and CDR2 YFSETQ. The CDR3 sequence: CASSIDSYNEQLFF. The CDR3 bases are TGCGCCAGCAGCATCGACAGTTATAATGAACAACTGTTTTTT.

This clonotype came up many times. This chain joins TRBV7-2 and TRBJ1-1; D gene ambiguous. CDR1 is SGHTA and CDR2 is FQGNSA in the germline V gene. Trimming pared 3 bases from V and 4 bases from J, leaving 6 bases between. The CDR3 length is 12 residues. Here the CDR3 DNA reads TGTGCCAGCAGCTTCACTGGCACTGAAGCTTTCTTT. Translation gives CASSFTGTEAFF. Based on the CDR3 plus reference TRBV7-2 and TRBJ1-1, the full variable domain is GAGVSQSPSNKVTEKGKDVELRCDPISGHTALYWYRQSLGQGLEFLIYFQGNSAPDKSGLPSDRFSAERTGGSVSTLTIQRTQQEDSAVYLCASSFTGTEAFFGQGTRLTVV.

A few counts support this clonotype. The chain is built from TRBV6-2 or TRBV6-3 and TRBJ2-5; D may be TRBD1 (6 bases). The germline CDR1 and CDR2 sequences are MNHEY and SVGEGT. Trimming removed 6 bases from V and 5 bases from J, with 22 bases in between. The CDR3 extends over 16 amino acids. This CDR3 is CASRPWTDGLTETQYF. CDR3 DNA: TGTGCCAGCAGACCATGGACAGACGGACTCACGGAGACCCAGTACTTC.

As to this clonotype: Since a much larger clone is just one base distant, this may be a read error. The DNA for the CDR3 is TGTGCCACCAGTGTCTCAGGGGAAACCGGGGAGCTGATTTTT. Translating it yields CATSVSGETGELIF. The V call is TRBV24-1, the J call TRBJ2-2; perhaps TRBD1 as D (6 bases). The CDR3 is made up of 14 amino acids. Germline loops: CDR1 KGHDR, CDR2 SFDVKD.

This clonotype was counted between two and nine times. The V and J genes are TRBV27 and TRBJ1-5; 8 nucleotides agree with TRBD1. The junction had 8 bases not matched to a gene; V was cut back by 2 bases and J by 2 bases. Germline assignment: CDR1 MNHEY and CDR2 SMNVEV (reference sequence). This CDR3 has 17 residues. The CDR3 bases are TGTGCCAGCAGTTTAACGGCAGGGGGCACGGGCAATCAGCCCCAGCATTTT. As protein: CASSLTAGGTGNQPQHF.

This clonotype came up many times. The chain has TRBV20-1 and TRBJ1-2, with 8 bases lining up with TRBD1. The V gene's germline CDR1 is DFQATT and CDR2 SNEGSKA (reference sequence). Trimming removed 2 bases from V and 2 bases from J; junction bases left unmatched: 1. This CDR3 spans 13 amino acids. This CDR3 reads CSARNRGNYGYTF. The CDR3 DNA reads TGCAGTGCTAGAAACAGGGGGAACTATGGCTACACCTTC.

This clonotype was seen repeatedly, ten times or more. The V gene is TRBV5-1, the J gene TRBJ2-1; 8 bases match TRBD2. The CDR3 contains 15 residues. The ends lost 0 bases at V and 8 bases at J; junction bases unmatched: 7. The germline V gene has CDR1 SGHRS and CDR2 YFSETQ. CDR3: CASSLALSGGYEQFF. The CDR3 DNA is TGCGCCAGCAGCTTGGCCTTAAGCGGGGGATATGAGCAGTTCTTC.

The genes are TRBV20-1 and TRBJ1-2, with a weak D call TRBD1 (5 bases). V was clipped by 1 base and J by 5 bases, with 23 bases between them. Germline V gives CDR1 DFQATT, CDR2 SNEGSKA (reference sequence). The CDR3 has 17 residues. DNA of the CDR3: TGCAGTGCTAGAGGCCAGAGTACGACCGGGGGGGTTTATGGCTACACCTTC. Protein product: CSARGQSTTGGVYGYTF.

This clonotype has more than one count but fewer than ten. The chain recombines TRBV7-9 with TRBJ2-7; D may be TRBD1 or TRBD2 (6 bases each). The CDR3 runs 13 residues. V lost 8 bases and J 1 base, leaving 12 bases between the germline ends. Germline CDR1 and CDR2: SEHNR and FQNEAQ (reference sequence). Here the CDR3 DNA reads TGTGCCAGCGAAAGGGGGGTTTCCTACGAGCAGTACTTC. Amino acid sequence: CASERGVSYEQYF.

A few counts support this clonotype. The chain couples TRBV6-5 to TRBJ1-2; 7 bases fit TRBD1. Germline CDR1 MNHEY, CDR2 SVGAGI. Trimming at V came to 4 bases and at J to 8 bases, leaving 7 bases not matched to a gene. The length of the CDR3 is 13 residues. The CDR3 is CASSFRQGSGYTF. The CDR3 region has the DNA TGTGCCAGCAGTTTTAGACAGGGAAGCGGCTACACCTTC.

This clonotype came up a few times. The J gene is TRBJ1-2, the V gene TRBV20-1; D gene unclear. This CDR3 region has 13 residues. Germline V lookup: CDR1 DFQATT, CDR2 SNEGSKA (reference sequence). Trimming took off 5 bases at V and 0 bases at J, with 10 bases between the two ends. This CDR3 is CSAWTETNYGYTF. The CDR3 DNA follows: TGCAGTGCTTGGACGGAGACTAACTATGGCTACACCTTC.

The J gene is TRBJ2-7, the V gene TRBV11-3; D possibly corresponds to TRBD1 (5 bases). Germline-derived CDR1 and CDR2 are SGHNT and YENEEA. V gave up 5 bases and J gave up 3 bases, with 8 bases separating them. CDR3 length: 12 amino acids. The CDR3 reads CASSRRDYEQYF. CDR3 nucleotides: TGTGCCAGCAGCCGCAGGGACTACGAGCAGTACTTC.

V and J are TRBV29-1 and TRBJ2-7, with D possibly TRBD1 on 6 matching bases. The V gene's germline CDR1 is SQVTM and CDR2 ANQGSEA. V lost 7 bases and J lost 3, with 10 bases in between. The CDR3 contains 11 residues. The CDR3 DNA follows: TGCAGCGCGGCACAGGGCTACGAGCAGTACTTC. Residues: CSAAQGYEQYF.

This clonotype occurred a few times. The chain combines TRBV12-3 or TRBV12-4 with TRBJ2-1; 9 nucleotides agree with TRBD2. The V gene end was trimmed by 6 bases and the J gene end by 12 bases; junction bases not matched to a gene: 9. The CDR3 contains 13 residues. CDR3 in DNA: TGTGCCAGCAGCCACGGCGGGGGGGCAGGGCAGTTCTTC. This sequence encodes CASSHGGGAGQFF.

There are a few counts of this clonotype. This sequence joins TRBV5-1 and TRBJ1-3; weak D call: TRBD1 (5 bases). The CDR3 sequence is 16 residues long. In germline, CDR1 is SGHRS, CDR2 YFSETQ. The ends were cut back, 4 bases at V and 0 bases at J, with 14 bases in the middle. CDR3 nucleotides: TGCGCCAGCAGCACGCGACAGTTATCCTCTGGAAACACCATATATTTT. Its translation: CASSTRQLSSGNTIYF.

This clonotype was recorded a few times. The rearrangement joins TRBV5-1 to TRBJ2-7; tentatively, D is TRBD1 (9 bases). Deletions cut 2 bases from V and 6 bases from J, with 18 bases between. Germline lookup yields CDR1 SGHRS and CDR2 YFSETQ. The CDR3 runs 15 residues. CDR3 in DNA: TGCGCCAGCAGCTTCGGGGGGGACAGGGTAAGCGAGCAGTACTTC. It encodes CASSFGGDRVSEQYF.

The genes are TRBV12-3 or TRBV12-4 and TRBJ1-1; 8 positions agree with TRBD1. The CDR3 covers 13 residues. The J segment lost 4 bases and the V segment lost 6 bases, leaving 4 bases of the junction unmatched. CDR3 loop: CASRYTGGTEAFF. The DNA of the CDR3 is TGTGCCAGCAGATACACAGGGGGCACTGAAGCTTTCTTT.

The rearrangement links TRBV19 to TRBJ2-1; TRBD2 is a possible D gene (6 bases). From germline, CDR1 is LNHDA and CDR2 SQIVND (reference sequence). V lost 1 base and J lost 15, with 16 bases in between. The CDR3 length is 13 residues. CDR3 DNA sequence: TGTGCCAGTAGTATAGGACTAGGATTGGTTCTGTTCTTC. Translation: CASSIGLGLVLFF.

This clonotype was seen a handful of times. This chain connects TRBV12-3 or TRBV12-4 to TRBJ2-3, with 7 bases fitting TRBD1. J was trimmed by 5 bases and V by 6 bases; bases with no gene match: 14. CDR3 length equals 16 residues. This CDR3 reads CASSNYLGQNIDTQYF. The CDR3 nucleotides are TGTGCCAGCAGCAATTATCTGGGACAGAATATAGATACGCAGTATTTT.

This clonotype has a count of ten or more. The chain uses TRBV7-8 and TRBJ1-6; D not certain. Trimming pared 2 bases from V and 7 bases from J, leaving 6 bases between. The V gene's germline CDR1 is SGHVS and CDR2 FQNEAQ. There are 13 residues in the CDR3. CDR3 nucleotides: TGTGCCAGCAGCTTAACCAGGAATTCACCCCTCCACTTT. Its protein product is CASSLTRNSPLHF.